This passage covers 30 T cell receptor beta chains from one sample sequenced in a study of patients and donors after allogeneic stem cell transplantation (dated by TCRdb to 2018 to 2020). The library was built by means of RT-PCR. Data came from a NextSeq 550. TCRdb reanalyzed the raw reads on its own, using fastp at Q25 for trimming and MiXCR for clone calling, and kept in-frame beta chains. CDR3 protein duplicates are merged, each entry listing the most common genes and DNA. This sample is represented by about 960,000 distinct CDR3 sequences; roughly 18% of them were singletons. 5.5% to 6.5% of the sample goes to the ten largest clones. Sequencing input: blood, either unsorted or a sorted T cell fraction (not recorded which). The receptors derive from a human donor who was either an allogeneic HSCT recipient or a stem cell or donor lymphocyte infusion donor (not recorded which). It is not recorded whose cells these are; they may come from a transplant donor.

This clonotype was detected a few times. The CDR3 DNA is TGCAGCGTTAGTACTACATACAATGAGCAGTTCTTC. Its protein is CSVSTTYNEQFF. This chain uses TRBV29-1 with TRBJ2-1, with unresolved D. V lost 5 bases, J lost 4 bases, and 9 bases lay in between. CDR1 SQVTM and CDR2 ANQGSEA come from the germline V gene. The CDR3 has 12 amino acids.

The chain carries TRBV29-1 and TRBJ1-1; 7 bases are shared with TRBD1. The CDR3 contains 13 residues. Trimming removed 7 bases from V and 1 base from J; junction bases left unmatched: 6. Germline CDR1 reads SQVTM; CDR2 reads ANQGSEA. CDR3 protein: CSALGQKNTEAFF. The CDR3 bases are TGCAGCGCCCTGGGACAGAAGAACACTGAAGCTTTCTTT.

Only a few counts were recorded for this clonotype. The chain has TRBV18 and TRBJ1-3, with unresolved D. CDR1 and CDR2 (germline): KGHSH, LQKENI. Trimming pared 3 bases from V and 3 bases from J, leaving 21 bases between. The CDR3 runs 18 residues. CDR3 region: CASSPVRGNQLRGNTIYF. CDR3 bases: TGTGCCAGCTCACCCGTGCGCGGGAACCAACTGCGTGGAAACACCATATATTTT. Combining the CDR3 with reference TRBV18 and TRBJ1-3 gives the whole variable domain NAGVMQNPRHLVRRRGQEARLRCSPMKGHSHVYWYRQLPEEGLKFMVYLQKENIIDESGMPKERFSAEFPKEGPSILRIQQVVRGDSAAYFCASSPVRGNQLRGNTIYFGEGSWLTVV.

The chain is built from TRBV19 and TRBJ1-2, with D unresolved. The CDR3 has 15 residues. Germline values: CDR1 LNHDA, CDR2 SQIVND (reference sequence). The germline V and J ends were trimmed by 3 bases and 10 bases, with 21 bases remaining between them. The chain's CDR3 is CASSIPKDGRFLYTF. DNA for the CDR3: TGTGCCAGTAGTATCCCCAAGGACGGCAGATTCCTCTACACCTTC. The whole variable domain, filled in from reference TRBV19 and TRBJ1-2, reads DGGITQSPKYLFRKEGQNVTLSCEQNLNHDAMYWYRQDPGQGLRLIYYSQIVNDFQKGDIAEGYSVSREKKESFPLTVTSAQKNPTAFYLCASSIPKDGRFLYTFGSGTRLTVV.

This clonotype was detected a few times. This rearrangement joins TRBV20-1 to TRBJ2-7; no definite D call. The length of the CDR3 is 16 residues. In germline, CDR1 is DFQATT, CDR2 SNEGSKA (reference sequence). Trimming pared 4 bases from V and 1 base from J, leaving 20 bases between. The CDR3 DNA reads TGCAGTGCTATAAAAAGCAGAGCAGAAGGGTCCTACGAGCAGTACTTC. It codes for CSAIKSRAEGSYEQYF.

V is TRBV6-5 and J is TRBJ2-3; 8 positions match TRBD2. With 2 bases clipped from V and 1 base from J, the junction kept 5 bases outside the gene matches. The CDR3 runs to 16 residues. Germline V gene data show CDR1 as MNHEY and CDR2 as SVGAGI. The CDR3 region is CASSYGIAGRTDTQYF. The CDR3 DNA reads TGTGCCAGCAGTTACGGGATAGCGGGGCGCACAGATACGCAGTATTTT.

This clonotype appeared a few times. The chain couples TRBV6-1 to TRBJ1-3; D remains unclear. The CDR3 runs 15 residues. Germline assignment: CDR1 MNHNS and CDR2 SASEGT. V was pared by 8 bases and J by 0 bases, with 14 bases between. The CDR3 bases are TGTGCCAGCCGAATAGGACCTAGCTCTGGAAACACCATATATTTT. The encoded protein is CASRIGPSSGNTIYF.

This chain links TRBV6-2 or TRBV6-3 with TRBJ1-5; D possibly corresponds to TRBD1 (6 bases). V was cut by 7 bases and J by 6 bases, with 19 bases left in between. Per the germline V gene, CDR1 is MNHEY and CDR2 is SVGEGT. The CDR3 length is 15 residues. CDR3 region: CASTLGTPGGQPQHF. The CDR3 bases are TGTGCCAGCACCCTAGGGACACCGGGGGGTCAGCCCCAGCATTTT.

This clonotype was detected a few times. This sequence joins TRBV27 and TRBJ1-6, with 10 bases fitting TRBD1. The CDR3 loop spans 15 amino acids. Trimming took 6 bases from V and 8 from J; bases not matched to a gene: 7. Germline V lookup: CDR1 MNHEY, CDR2 SMNVEV (reference sequence). This CDR3 is CASRTDRGLYSPLHF. The CDR3 bases are TGTGCCAGCAGAACCGACAGGGGGCTTTATTCACCCCTCCACTTT.

This clonotype has a handful of counts. The chain joins TRBV29-1 to TRBJ1-2; D gene unclear. The length of the CDR3 is 15 residues. Germline values: CDR1 SQVTM, CDR2 ANQGSEA. Trimming cost V 1 base and J 4 bases, with 16 bases left between them. The CDR3 reads CSVEADDLGTYGYTF. The CDR3 coding sequence is TGCAGCGTTGAAGCCGACGATTTGGGCACCTATGGCTACACCTTC.

The chain uses TRBV4-1 and TRBJ2-7, with D possibly TRBD2 on 5 matching bases. The germline V gene has CDR1 MGHRA and CDR2 YSYEKL. This CDR3 spans 16 amino acids. Trimming pared 1 base from V and 0 bases from J, leaving 13 bases between. The CDR3 is CASSQASSHLSYEQYF. For the CDR3, the DNA is TGCGCCAGCAGCCAAGCGTCTAGCCACCTCTCCTACGAGCAGTACTTC.

The chain joins TRBV4-3 to TRBJ2-7, with D perhaps given as TRBD1 or TRBD2 (6 bases each). Germline CDR1 is LGHNA and CDR2 is YSLEER. The CDR3 has 15 residues. V lost 4 bases and J 2 bases, leaving 15 bases between the germline ends. The DNA for the CDR3 is TGCGCCAGCAGCCCGGGGGCACAGGGACCCTACGAGCAGTACTTC. It yields the protein CASSPGAQGPYEQYF.

The chain links TRBV11-2 to TRBJ2-2; D uncertain. Trimming pared 5 bases from V and 7 bases from J, leaving 17 bases between. CDR1 and CDR2 from the germline V gene are SGHAT and FQNNGV. CDR3 size: 15 residues. The CDR3 here is CASSPFFVPGGELFF. CDR3 nucleotides: TGTGCCAGCAGCCCCTTCTTTGTTCCAGGCGGGGAGCTGTTTTTT.

The chain uses TRBV20-1 and TRBJ2-3; 8 nucleotides line up with TRBD2. The CDR3 has 15 residues. With V trimmed by 0 bases and J by 2 bases, 4 bases remained unmatched. CDR1 is DFQATT, CDR2 SNEGSKA, per germline (reference sequence). CDR3 loop: CSARDQAGVTDTQYF. CDR3 coding DNA: TGCAGTGCTAGAGATCAAGCGGGAGTCACAGATACGCAGTATTTT.

This clonotype was counted between two and nine times. This chain uses TRBV6-1 with TRBJ1-4; D uncertain. CDR3 size: 15 residues. Germline V lookup: CDR1 MNHNS, CDR2 SASEGT. Trimming shortened V by 6 bases and J by 0 bases, and 11 bases separated the two germline ends. CDR3 region: CASRSYTTTNEKLFF. The CDR3 DNA follows: TGTGCCAGCAGGAGTTACACAACAACTAATGAAAAACTGTTTTTT.

This clonotype was seen more than once but under ten times. This sequence joins TRBV19 and TRBJ1-2; maybe TRBD1 (6 bases). CDR1 LNHDA and CDR2 SQIVND come from the germline V gene (reference sequence). V was clipped by 6 bases and J by 4 bases, with 15 bases between them. The CDR3 spans 14 residues. The CDR3 bases are TGTGCCAGTAGCCTCCCCAGGGGTCCCTATGGCTACACCTTC. Protein sequence: CASSLPRGPYGYTF.

The rearrangement links TRBV6-4 to TRBJ2-2; D gene ambiguous. Germline CDR1 and CDR2: MRHNA and SNTAGT. This CDR3 region has 16 residues. V was clipped by 5 bases and J by 6 bases, with 19 bases between them. The CDR3 reads CASSRTQPTTPGELFF. The CDR3, as DNA: TGTGCCAGCAGTAGGACCCAACCTACTACCCCCGGGGAGCTGTTTTTT.

This chain's CDR3 is CASSAGLLTHNEQFF. The CDR3 DNA sequence: TGTGCCAGCAGTGCCGGACTCTTAACCCACAATGAGCAGTTCTTC. The rearrangement uses TRBV6-1 and TRBJ2-1; a weak D match, TRBD2 (5 bases). The V gene lost 4 bases and the J gene lost 5 bases, with 15 bases spanning the gap. This CDR3 contains 15 residues. The V gene's germline CDR1 is MNHNS and CDR2 SASEGT.

This clonotype was seen more than once but under ten times. The chain recombines TRBV7-9 with TRBJ1-4, with no clear D. CDR1 and CDR2 (germline): SEHNR, FQNEAQ (reference sequence). The CDR3 spans 13 residues. V lost 4 bases, J lost 8 bases, and 11 bases lay in between. Here the CDR3 DNA reads TGTGCCAGCAGCTGGGTGGACGGCGAAAAACTGTTTTTT. Translating gives CASSWVDGEKLFF. Complete variable domain (other parts from reference TRBV7-9 and TRBJ1-4): DTGVSQNPRHKITKRGQNVTFRCDPISEHNRLYWYRQTLGQGPEFLTYFQNEAQLEKSRLLSDRFSAERPKGSFSTLEIQRTEQGDSAMYLCASSWVDGEKLFFGSGTQLSVL.

A few counts support this clonotype. This rearrangement joins TRBV5-1 to TRBJ2-7; D call uncertain. V was cut by 4 bases and J by 2 bases, with 10 bases left in between. Germline-derived CDR1 and CDR2 are SGHRS and YFSETQ. The CDR3 covers 13 residues. The CDR3 sequence is CASSATDTYEQYF. The CDR3 region has the DNA TGCGCCAGCAGCGCCACAGATACCTACGAGCAGTACTTC.

This clonotype was picked up many times. The chain is built from TRBV20-1 and TRBJ2-5; tentatively, D is TRBD2 (6 bases). Deletions cut 4 bases from V and 2 bases from J, with 20 bases between. Germline CDR1 and CDR2: DFQATT and SNEGSKA (reference sequence). CDR3 length: 16 amino acids. The CDR3 nucleotides are TGCAGTGCTAAACTAGCCCTCCCTGGGAAGCAAGAGACCCAGTACTTC. Translating gives CSAKLALPGKQETQYF.

The chain carries TRBV9 and TRBJ2-1; D is unresolved. Germline CDR1 SGDLS, CDR2 YYNGEE. The CDR3 has 11 residues. Trimming took off 4 bases at V and 9 bases at J, with 8 bases between the two ends. CDR3 loop: CASSINSEQFF. The CDR3 nucleotides are TGTGCCAGCAGCATAAACAGTGAGCAGTTCTTC.

The chain couples TRBV7-9 to TRBJ1-2; D is uncertain. Trimming took off 5 bases at V and 7 bases at J, with 14 bases between the two ends. This CDR3 is 13 amino acids long. Germline V gene sequence: CDR1 SEHNR, CDR2 FQNEAQ (reference sequence). The CDR3 reads CASSQARFGGYTF. CDR3 DNA: TGTGCCAGCAGCCAGGCCCGCTTCGGTGGCTACACCTTC.

The chain recombines TRBV5-1 with TRBJ2-3; TRBD2 matches at 14 bases. CDR1 and CDR2 (germline): SGHRS, YFSETQ. This CDR3 has 16 amino acids. V trimming: 3 bases; J trimming: 4 bases; junction bases outside the gene matches: 4. The CDR3 is CASSSRTSGGPDTQYF. DNA for the CDR3: TGCGCCAGCAGCTCGAGGACTAGCGGGGGGCCAGATACGCAGTATTTT.

This chain connects TRBV2 to TRBJ2-7; the D gene is possibly TRBD2 (6 bases). CDR3 length equals 13 residues. CDR1 and CDR2 (germline): SNHLY, FYNNEI. Deletions cut 4 bases from V and 6 bases from J, with 13 bases between. The CDR3 coding sequence is TGTGCCAGCAGTGGTACTAGCCAGGGCGAGCAGTACTTC. This codes for CASSGTSQGEQYF.

This clonotype came up a few times. V usage is TRBV2 and J usage is TRBJ2-2, with D perhaps matching TRBD2 (6 bases). The CDR3 has 14 residues. Germline V CDR1 and CDR2: SNHLY, FYNNEI. V was pared by 4 bases and J by 0 bases, with 6 bases between. CDR3 region: CASSGGANTGELFF. CDR3 in DNA: TGTGCCAGCAGTGGGGGGGCGAACACCGGGGAGCTGTTTTTT.

The chain is built from TRBV7-9 and TRBJ2-7, with 11 bases fitting TRBD1. Looked up from germline, CDR1 is SEHNR and CDR2 is FQNEAQ (reference sequence). V dropped 4 bases and J dropped 5; count of bases not matched to a gene: 10. The CDR3 runs to 16 residues. The CDR3 sequence: CASSSPAGTGGNEQYF. The CDR3 DNA reads as TGTGCCAGCAGCTCTCCCGCCGGGACAGGGGGGAACGAGCAGTACTTC.

This clonotype occurred a few times. The chain is built from TRBV6-1 and TRBJ2-1; TRBD2 matches 7 bases. There are 17 residues in the CDR3. Germline CDR1 reads MNHNS; CDR2 reads SASEGT. Germline trimming cut 6 bases from V and 7 bases from J; bases unmatched to any gene: 18. CDR3 region: CASRPYGGEMWGNEQFF. The CDR3 region has the DNA TGTGCCAGCAGACCCTATGGGGGGGAGATGTGGGGGAATGAGCAGTTCTTC.

This clonotype showed up just once. The gene calls are TRBV14 and TRBJ2-3; possibly TRBD2 for D (5 bases). Germline V gene sequence: CDR1 SGHDN, CDR2 FVKESK. This CDR3 has 16 amino acids. Trimming shortened V by 1 base and J by 1 base, and 12 bases separated the two germline ends. The CDR3 sequence is CASSQVGGRRTDTQYF. For the CDR3, the DNA is TGTGCCAGCAGCCAAGTAGGAGGCAGGCGCACAGATACGCAGTATTTT.

There are a few counts of this clonotype. The J gene is TRBJ2-1, the V gene TRBV30; no clear D gene. V was trimmed by 2 bases and J by 2 bases, leaving 7 bases between them. There are 13 residues in the CDR3. CDR1 GTSNPN and CDR2 SVGIG come from the germline V gene (reference sequence). CDR3 nucleotides: TGTGCCTGGAGTACAGCCGCCTACAATGAGCAGTTCTTC. It yields the protein CAWSTAAYNEQFF.